This TCR beta chain comes out of a study of regulatory T cells in long-lasting Graves disease. The time point denotes: newly diagnosed GD, antithyroid drugs for less than 3 months. Making the TCR library involved RNA that had been extracted from PBMCs. CDR3-region Arm-PCR and iRepertoire HTBI primers produced the TCR beta libraries. TCRdb processed the multiplex PCR reads anew with MiXCR; each CDR3 protein has one entry. The data hold over 350,000 distinct CDR3 sequences, with 12% to 15% observed a single time. This clonotype was counted many times. This same sample was also part of a study on T cells in Graves' hyperthyroidism and ophthalmopathy. In that study: Graves' hyperthyroidism showing no ophthalmopathy progression within 18 months was considered stable. It was a median about 6.5 months before onset that the model predicted ophthalmopathy.

The material sequenced was peripheral blood mononuclear cells (PBMCs), taken at new diagnosis, from a patient treated with antithyroid drugs. The source of this sequence is a woman in her fifties or sixties with Graves disease.

The CDR3 loop reads CASSVGDGGDYNEQFF. Written as DNA, the CDR3 is TGTGCCAGCAGTGTGGGGGATGGAGGGGACTACAATGAGCAGTTCTTC. The chain is built from TRBV2 and TRBJ2-1, with D maybe TRBD2 (6 bases). V shed 4 bases and J shed 3 bases, with 16 bases lying between them. Germline V gene data show CDR1 as SNHLY and CDR2 as FYNNEI. The CDR3 spans 16 residues.